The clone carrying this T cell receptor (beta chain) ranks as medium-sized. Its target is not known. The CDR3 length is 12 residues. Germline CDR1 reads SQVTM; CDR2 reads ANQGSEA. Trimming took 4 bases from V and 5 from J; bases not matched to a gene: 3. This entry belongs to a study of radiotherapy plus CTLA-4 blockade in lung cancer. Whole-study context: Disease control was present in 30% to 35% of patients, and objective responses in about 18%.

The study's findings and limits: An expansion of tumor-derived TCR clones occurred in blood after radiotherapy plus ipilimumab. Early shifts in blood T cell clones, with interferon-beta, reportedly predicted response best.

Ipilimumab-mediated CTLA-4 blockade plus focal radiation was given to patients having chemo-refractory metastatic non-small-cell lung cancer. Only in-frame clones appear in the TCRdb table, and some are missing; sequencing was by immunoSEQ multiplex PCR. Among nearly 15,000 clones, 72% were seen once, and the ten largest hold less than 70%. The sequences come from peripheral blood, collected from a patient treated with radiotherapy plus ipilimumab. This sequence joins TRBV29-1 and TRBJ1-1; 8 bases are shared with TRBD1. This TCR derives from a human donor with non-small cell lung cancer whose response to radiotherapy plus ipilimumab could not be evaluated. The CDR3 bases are TGCAGCGTTGCTCGACAGGGGACTGAAGCTTTCTTT. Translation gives CSVARQGTEAFF.